The 19 T cell receptor beta chains in this list originate from one sample, sequenced in a study of cytomegalovirus exposure and HLA in healthy donors. Use of 60 Vbeta and 13 Jbeta primers characterized the PCR. The repertoire was sequenced with immunoSEQ multiplex PCR; TCRdb's copy has only in-frame clones and lacks some. The sample lists under 200,000 clones, 78% occurring once. Input material: PBMCs. Receptors were obtained from a woman aged 40 to 50 in good health and CMV-seronegative.

In its sample, this clone was seen once. This chain joins TRBV5-5 and TRBJ2-1, with 12 bases matching TRBD2. V was clipped by 4 bases and J by 9 bases; unmatched bases: 8. CDR3 length: 15 residues. Germline V gene sequence: CDR1 SGHKS, CDR2 YYEKEE (reference sequence). The CDR3 region is CASSNLAGGPGEQFF. CDR3 bases: TGTGCCAGCAGCAACCTAGCGGGGGGGCCGGGTGAGCAGTTCTTC.

The chain employs TRBV4-1 and TRBJ2-1; 11 positions match TRBD2. There are 16 residues in the CDR3. CDR1 is MGHRA, CDR2 YSYEKL, per germline. Germline trimming cut 5 bases from V and 4 bases from J; bases unmatched to any gene: 7. The CDR3 loop reads CASSALAGGQYNEQFF. The CDR3 DNA sequence: TGCGCCAGCAGCGCCTTAGCGGGGGGGCAATACAATGAGCAGTTCTTC.

The chain uses TRBV2 and TRBJ1-1; 8 positions agree with TRBD1. V shed 3 bases, J shed 4 bases, and the junction held 4 bases outside the gene matches. This CDR3 contains 14 residues. The V gene's germline CDR1 is SNHLY and CDR2 FYNNEI. The CDR3 loop is CASSDGQGITEAFF. In DNA form, the CDR3 reads TGTGCCAGCAGTGACGGACAGGGCATCACTGAAGCTTTCTTT. Using reference TRBV2 and TRBJ1-1 for the parts outside the CDR3, the full variable domain is EPEVTQTPSHQVTQMGQEVILRCVPISNHLYFYWYRQILGQKVEFLVSFYNNEISEKSEIFDDQFSVERPDGSNFTLKIRSTKLEDSAMYFCASSDGQGITEAFFGQGTRLTVV.

This rearrangement joins TRBV28 to TRBJ1-2; no firm D call. Germline V CDR1 and CDR2: MDHEN, SYDVKM. Between the trimmed V and J ends, which lost 3 bases and 0 bases, there was a span of 11 bases. The CDR3 length is 15 residues. This CDR3 reads CASSLVGRSNYGYTF. The CDR3 nucleotides read TGTGCCAGCAGTTTGGTGGGCCGGTCTAACTATGGCTACACCTTC.

The sample holds a few counts of this clone. The V call is TRBV18, the J call TRBJ2-1; possibly TRBD2 for D (6 bases). The CDR3 runs to 14 residues. V was clipped by 6 bases and J by 5 bases, with 14 bases between them. CDR1 and CDR2 (germline): KGHSH, LQKENI. The CDR3 sequence is CASSEGASDNEQFF. CDR3 bases: TGTGCCAGCTCCGAAGGGGCTAGCGACAATGAGCAGTTCTTC.

The CDR3 is CASSKGQGTYNYEQYF. CDR3 nucleotides: TGTGCCAGCAGCAAGGGACAGGGGACGTACAACTACGAGCAGTACTTC. The rearrangement joins TRBV21-1 to TRBJ2-5; the D call in the table, TRBD1, was not verified against the DNA. The DNA end favors TRBJ2-7, so the J call may be wrong. TRBV21-1 is recorded as a pseudogene. The CDR3 extends over 16 amino acids.

The chain combines TRBV9 with TRBJ2-7, with unresolved D. This CDR3 has 15 amino acids. CDR1 and CDR2 from the germline V gene are SGDLS and YYNGEE. The germline V and J ends were trimmed by 2 bases and 0 bases, with 12 bases remaining between them. CDR3 nucleotide sequence: TGTGCCAGCAGCGTCGGGTGGGTGAGCTCCTACGAGCAGTACTTC. The encoded protein is CASSVGWVSSYEQYF. The full variable domain, rest sourced from reference TRBV9 and TRBJ2-7, is DSGVTQTPKHLITATGQRVTLRCSPRSGDLSVYWYQQSLDQGLQFLIQYYNGEERAKGNILERFSAQQFPDLHSELNLSSLELGDSALYFCASSVGWVSSYEQYFGPGTRLTVT.

This rearrangement joins TRBV19 to TRBJ1-2, with D unresolved. The CDR3 runs 12 residues. CDR1 is LNHDA, CDR2 SQIVND, per germline (reference sequence). V was clipped by 3 bases and J by 8 bases, with 10 bases between them. The CDR3 sequence: CASSISGRGYTF. The CDR3 DNA follows: TGTGCCAGTAGTATTTCCGGTCGGGGCTACACCTTC.

The rearrangement links TRBV5-1 to TRBJ1-1, with 8 bases that match TRBD1. CDR3 size: 16 residues. J gave up 4 bases and V 1 base, and 9 bases lay outside the gene matches. The germline V gene encodes CDR1 SGHRS and CDR2 YFSETQ. CDR3 coding DNA: TGCGCCAGCAGCTTGTTGGCAGGGGGCCGGGGCACTGAAGCTTTCTTT. Amino acid sequence: CASSLLAGGRGTEAFF.

The chain employs TRBV5-5 and TRBJ2-3, with 13 bases aligning to TRBD2. This CDR3 has 17 residues. Germline V CDR1 and CDR2: SGHKS, YYEKEE (reference sequence). The J segment lost 1 base and the V segment lost 3 bases, leaving 5 bases of the junction unmatched. The CDR3 loop reads CASSSLLAGGGTDTQYF. The DNA for the CDR3 is TGTGCCAGCAGCTCCTTACTAGCGGGGGGGGGCACAGATACGCAGTATTTT.

The chain recombines TRBV18 with TRBJ1-4; 10 bases are a match to TRBD1. The germline CDR1 and CDR2 sequences are KGHSH and LQKENI. With V trimmed by 3 bases and J by 8 bases, 3 bases remained unmatched. The CDR3 contains 14 residues. The CDR3 here is CASSPGQGIEKLFF. The CDR3, as DNA: TGTGCCAGCTCACCGGGACAGGGGATCGAAAAACTGTTTTTT. Based on the CDR3 plus reference TRBV18 and TRBJ1-4, the full variable domain is NAGVMQNPRHLVRRRGQEARLRCSPMKGHSHVYWYRQLPEEGLKFMVYLQKENIIDESGMPKERFSAEFPKEGPSILRIQQVVRGDSAAYFCASSPGQGIEKLFFGSGTQLSVL.

J is TRBJ1-2 and V is TRBV9; the D gene is possibly TRBD1 (5 bases). Germline V CDR1 and CDR2: SGDLS, YYNGEE. Trimming removed 0 bases from V and 7 bases from J, with 13 bases in between. The length of the CDR3 is 14 residues. In DNA, the CDR3 is TGTGCCAGCAGCGTAGGCTTGGGGCGGAGTGGCTACACCTTC. It is translated as CASSVGLGRSGYTF.

V gene TRBV2 combines with J gene TRBJ1-5; no firm D call. The CDR3 contains 18 residues. The germline V gene has CDR1 SNHLY and CDR2 FYNNEI. V dropped 1 base and J dropped 2 bases, with 18 bases sitting between them. This chain's CDR3 is CASSEGGVSHRRNQPQHF. The CDR3 bases are TGTGCCAGCAGTGAAGGTGGAGTCAGTCACCGCCGCAATCAGCCCCAGCATTTT.

This clone showed up just a few times. This chain connects TRBV18 to TRBJ2-7; 8 bases map to TRBD1. Germline CDR1 KGHSH, CDR2 LQKENI. The CDR3 covers 15 residues. V dropped 3 bases and J dropped 2; count of bases not matched to a gene: 6. The DNA of the CDR3 is TGTGCCAGCTCACCCGGGACAGGAGCGACCTACGAGCAGTACTTC. Encoded protein: CASSPGTGATYEQYF. Combining the CDR3 with reference TRBV18 and TRBJ2-7 gives the whole variable domain NAGVMQNPRHLVRRRGQEARLRCSPMKGHSHVYWYRQLPEEGLKFMVYLQKENIIDESGMPKERFSAEFPKEGPSILRIQQVVRGDSAAYFCASSPGTGATYEQYFGPGTRLTVT.

The chain links TRBV7-2 to TRBJ1-4; 7 bases align to TRBD1. V dropped 2 bases and J dropped 6; count of bases not matched to a gene: 6. This CDR3 has 15 residues. CDR1 is SGHTA and CDR2 is FQGNSA in the germline V gene. This CDR3 is CASSLSSGGDEKLFF. In nucleotides, the CDR3 is TGTGCCAGCAGCTTAAGTTCAGGGGGTGATGAAAAACTGTTTTTT.

The chain uses TRBV27 and TRBJ2-1; TRBD1 aligns across 7 bases. Per germline, CDR1 MNHEY and CDR2 SMNVEV (reference sequence). CDR3 size: 13 residues. Trimming removed 3 bases from V and 6 bases from J; junction bases left unmatched: 2. The CDR3 protein is CASSFDRANEQFF. For the CDR3, the DNA is TGTGCCAGCAGTTTTGACAGGGCCAATGAGCAGTTCTTC.

This clone is a singleton in its sample. V is TRBV7-9 and J is TRBJ2-1; D may be TRBD2 (5 bases). The germline CDR1 and CDR2 sequences are SEHNR and FQNEAQ (reference sequence). V lost 5 bases and J 8 bases, leaving 7 bases between the germline ends. The CDR3 has 11 amino acids. CDR3 protein: CASSPSYEQFF. DNA for the CDR3: TGTGCCAGCAGCCCTAGCTATGAGCAGTTCTTC.

The J gene is TRBJ1-4, the V gene TRBV6-1; D gene ambiguous. CDR1 MNHNS and CDR2 SASEGT come from the germline V gene. V was clipped by 3 bases and J by 12 bases, with 11 bases between them. There are 12 residues in the CDR3. CDR3 in amino acids: CASSEAGRQLFF. Here the CDR3 DNA reads TGTGCCAGCAGTGAGGCAGGAAGGCAACTGTTTTTT.

This CDR3 reads CASSFVDKRTGELFF. CDR3 nucleotides: TGTGCCAGCAGTTTCGTGGACAAACGCACCGGGGAGCTGTTTTTT. The chain uses TRBV28 and TRBJ2-2; possibly TRBD1 for D (5 bases). V was clipped by 3 bases and J by 4 bases, with 12 bases between them. CDR3 length: 15 residues. In germline, CDR1 is MDHEN, CDR2 SYDVKM.